This T cell receptor (beta chain) is from a study of shared clonotypes between healthy human individuals. Study details: Each donor's CD8 memory used one plate, CD8 naive two, each CD4 subset three.

Note on this clone: The antigen is unknown.

Deep was the level used in running the assay. Here immunoSEQ multiplex PCR was the method, and the copy in TCRdb shows in-frame clones only, minus some. The sample shows under 2,000,000 clones, approximately 94% of them seen only once. The CDR3 sequence is 16 residues long. Looked up from germline, CDR1 is SGHTA and CDR2 is FQGNSA. The V end lost 5 bases, the J end lost 3 bases, and 17 bases lay between the germline ends. General study points: Clonotype sharing among donors, it was expected, would be affected by sequencing depth.

Terminally differentiated effector memory CD45RA+ cells were excluded from the naive CD8 cells, which were CD45RO-negative and positively selected for CCR7. The TCR originated in a man younger than 30 in good health. Sequenced sample: naive CD8+ T cells sorted from blood. This chain joins TRBV7-2 and TRBJ1-5; no clear D. CDR3: CASSPGPYSSNQPQHF. In DNA form, the CDR3 reads TGTGCCAGCAGCCCGGGCCCCTACTCGTCCAATCAGCCCCAGCATTTT.